Here is one TCR beta chain with its context. The data were obtained in a study of blood T cell repertoires in COVID-19. Method: immunoSEQ multiplex PCR; TCRdb's copy keeps in-frame clones and lacks some. The sample includes 40,000 to 50,000 clones, roughly 90% of them seen just once. The CDR3 is 15 amino acids. The ends lost 1 base at V and 7 bases at J; junction bases unmatched: 4. In germline, CDR1 is SGHDN, CDR2 FVKESK. The receptor was derived from a man in his forties or fifties with active COVID-19. V gene TRBV14 combines with J gene TRBJ1-6; TRBD1 matches at 7 bases. The specimen was peripheral blood. The CDR3 sequence is CASSQVTGMNSPLHF. The DNA for the CDR3 is TGTGCCAGCAGCCAAGTGACAGGGATGAATTCACCCCTCCACTTT.